The T cell receptor (beta chain) under discussion was sequenced for a study of beta chain features in type 1 diabetes. Reverse transcribing all isolated RNA meant expressed TCRB transcripts were sequenced. Only in-frame clones appear in the TCRdb table, and some are missing; sequencing was by immunoSEQ multiplex PCR. The sample holds roughly 330,000 clones, about 10% seen once. This CDR3 region has 15 residues. Germline values: CDR1 SGHTA, CDR2 FQGNSA. Germline trimming cut 2 bases from V and 6 bases from J; bases unmatched to any gene: 7. The V and J genes are TRBV7-2 and TRBJ2-3; 8 bases are shared with TRBD1. This TCR came from a woman aged 25 to 39 in good health. The source material was naive CD4+ T cells from blood. The chain's CDR3 is CASSLNQGALDTQYF. The CDR3 DNA follows: TGTGCCAGCAGCTTAAACCAGGGGGCCCTCGATACGCAGTATTTT.